Below, 21 T cell receptor beta chains from the same sample are listed, as sequenced in a study of cytomegalovirus exposure and HLA in healthy donors. The PCR made use of 60 Vbeta and 13 Jbeta primers. Some clones are missing from TCRdb's copy, which holds only in-frame ones; the method was immunoSEQ multiplex PCR. The repertoire consists of tens of thousands of clones, with roughly 80% occurring once and the leading ten covering under 2.5%. The material sequenced was PBMCs. The receptor source for this set is a man between 18 and 35 years old in good health and CMV-seronegative.

This sequence joins TRBV7-9 and TRBJ1-1; D not certain. Germline V CDR1 and CDR2: SEHNR, FQNEAQ (reference sequence). The CDR3 contains 13 residues. Deletions cut 5 bases from V and 3 bases from J, with 10 bases between. The CDR3: CASSHGPYTEAFF. Here the CDR3 DNA reads TGTGCCAGCAGCCATGGGCCTTACACTGAAGCTTTCTTT.

This chain connects TRBV5-1 to TRBJ2-5, with 12 bases matching TRBD2. This CDR3 is 16 amino acids long. Germline trimming cut 1 base from V and 5 bases from J; bases unmatched to any gene: 6. Germline-derived CDR1 and CDR2 are SGHRS and YFSETQ. The CDR3 is CASSLTSGRRGETQYF. The DNA for the CDR3 is TGCGCCAGCAGCTTGACTAGCGGGAGGCGGGGGGAGACCCAGTACTTC.

V is TRBV5-4 and J is TRBJ1-2, with TRBD1 as a possible D gene (6 bases). Germline V gene data show CDR1 as SGHNT and CDR2 as YYREEE (reference sequence). The CDR3 runs to 14 residues. The CDR3 here is CVSRQAGVNYGYTF. CDR3 coding DNA: TGTGTCTCCCGCCAGGCAGGGGTGAACTATGGCTACACCTTC.

The chain couples TRBV7-9 to TRBJ2-1, with a possible D match to TRBD2 (5 bases). Trimming shortened V by 6 bases and J by 9 bases, and 15 bases separated the two germline ends. Germline lookup yields CDR1 SEHNR and CDR2 FQNEAQ (reference sequence). The CDR3 is made up of 13 amino acids. CDR3 region: CASSSRGNSEQFF. In nucleotides, the CDR3 is TGTGCCAGCAGTTCTCGGGGTAATAGTGAGCAGTTCTTC.

The chain recombines TRBV6-5 with TRBJ2-7, with 7 nucleotides matching TRBD2. V lost 9 bases to trimming and J lost 5 bases; unmatched junction nucleotides: 4. The CDR3 has 11 amino acids. Looked up from germline, CDR1 is MNHEY and CDR2 is SVGAGI. The CDR3 DNA is TGTGCCAGTAGACTAGCCCACGAGCAGTACTTC. This codes for CASRLAHEQYF.

V gene TRBV5-1 combines with J gene TRBJ2-3; 10 nucleotides line up with TRBD2. V was clipped by 4 bases and J by 3 bases; unmatched bases: 8. The germline gives CDR1 SGHRS, CDR2 YFSETQ. This CDR3 spans 16 amino acids. The CDR3 DNA is TGCGCCAGCAGCGGCACAGCGGGAGGGCCTACAGATACGCAGTATTTT. Amino acid sequence: CASSGTAGGPTDTQYF.

V is TRBV19 and J is TRBJ2-3; D is possibly TRBD1 (6 bases). Per germline, CDR1 LNHDA and CDR2 SQIVND (reference sequence). Deletions cut 5 bases from V and 2 bases from J, with 11 bases between. This CDR3 has 14 amino acids. The CDR3 protein is CASSPRTVTDTQYF. The CDR3, as DNA: TGTGCCAGTAGTCCCCGGACAGTCACAGATACGCAGTATTTT.

The chain recombines TRBV13 with TRBJ2-1; TRBD2 matches at 10 bases. The CDR3 extends over 21 amino acids. CDR1 PRHDT and CDR2 FYEKMQ come from the germline V gene (reference sequence). With V trimmed by 5 bases and J by 4 bases, 23 bases remained unmatched. The DNA for the CDR3 is TGTGCCAGCAGCGCCCTGGACAGGGTTGCTAGCGGGAGTCCGGGGTACAATGAGCAGTTCTTC. This encodes CASSALDRVASGSPGYNEQFF.

This clone was detected many times. This chain connects TRBV5-6 to TRBJ2-5, with a possible D match to TRBD1 (6 bases). Germline values: CDR1 SGHDT, CDR2 YYEEEE. Trimming stripped 2 bases from V and 2 bases from J, with 13 bases between. This CDR3 is built from 15 residues. In DNA form, the CDR3 reads TGTGCCAGCAGCTTAAAGGGCAGGGGACAAGAGACCCAGTACTTC. Protein: CASSLKGRGQETQYF.

The rearrangement links TRBV29-1 to TRBJ2-3, with 9 bases lining up with TRBD2. The CDR3 is made up of 15 amino acids. From germline, CDR1 is SQVTM and CDR2 ANQGSEA. The V segment lost 3 bases and the J segment 6 bases; nucleotides outside the gene matches: 10. This CDR3 reads CSVDGATSGEDTQYF. CDR3 nucleotide sequence: TGCAGCGTTGATGGGGCGACTAGCGGAGAGGATACGCAGTATTTT.

The chain is built from TRBV30 and TRBJ2-1; 9 bases agree with TRBD2. The CDR3 loop spans 15 amino acids. Per germline, CDR1 GTSNPN and CDR2 SVGIG (reference sequence). V was clipped by 7 bases and J by 4 bases; unmatched bases: 11. CDR3 coding DNA: TGTGCCTCCCAACAGCGGGAGGACCTATACAATGAGCAGTTCTTC. As protein: CASQQREDLYNEQFF. Looking up the rest from reference TRBV30 and TRBJ2-1 gives the full variable domain: SQTIHQWPATLVQPVGSPLSLECTVEGTSNPNLYWYRQAAGRGLQLLFYSVGIGQISSEVPQNLSASRPQDRQFILSSKKLLLSDSGFYLCASQQREDLYNEQFFGPGTRLTVL.

This rearrangement joins TRBV9 to TRBJ2-1; TRBD1 matches at 11 bases. The ends lost 3 bases at V and 4 bases at J; junction bases unmatched: 9. The CDR3 covers 17 residues. From germline, CDR1 is SGDLS and CDR2 YYNGEE. The CDR3 reads CASSATRTGGRYNEQFF. The CDR3 coding sequence is TGTGCCAGCAGCGCTACTCGGACAGGGGGCCGGTACAATGAGCAGTTCTTC.

This clone was seen once. This CDR3 is CASTPGDSGNTIYF. CDR3 coding DNA: TGCGCCAGCACTCCGGGGGACTCTGGAAACACCATATATTTT. The chain couples TRBV10-1 to TRBJ1-3, with a weak D call TRBD1 (5 bases). Germline CDR1 WNHNN, CDR2 SYGVQD (reference sequence). The V end lost 7 bases, the J end lost 0 bases, and 10 bases lay between the germline ends. The CDR3 is 14 amino acids.

The rearrangement joins TRBV29-1 to TRBJ2-7, with 9 positions matching TRBD1. There are 15 residues in the CDR3. Trimming cost V 4 bases and J 5 bases; bases outside gene matches: 12. Germline V gives CDR1 SQVTM, CDR2 ANQGSEA. DNA of the CDR3: TGCAGCGTTGGCCCCCGGGACAGGGTTTCTAACGAGCAGTACTTC. It translates to CSVGPRDRVSNEQYF.

This clone was seen once. The chain recombines TRBV19 with TRBJ2-5; 8 bases match TRBD1. The CDR3 runs 19 residues. With V trimmed by 2 bases and J by 0 bases, 14 bases remained unmatched. Germline V gene sequence: CDR1 LNHDA, CDR2 SQIVND (reference sequence). CDR3 sequence reads: CASSITQGASPGYQETQYF. The CDR3 DNA sequence: TGTGCCAGTAGTATAACCCAGGGGGCCTCTCCGGGGTACCAAGAGACCCAGTACTTC.

The chain has TRBV6-5 and TRBJ1-2; TRBD1 aligns across 9 bases. V shed 6 bases, J shed 8 bases, and the junction held 13 bases outside the gene matches. The CDR3 spans 15 residues. Germline CDR1 is MNHEY and CDR2 is SVGAGI. The CDR3 DNA sequence: TGTGCCAGCAGACCGGGACAGGGAGGTCGTCGGGGCTACACCTTC. This encodes CASRPGQGGRRGYTF.

The chain has TRBV5-1 and TRBJ2-5, with a possible D match to TRBD1 (6 bases). Germline CDR1 is SGHRS and CDR2 is YFSETQ. The CDR3 is made up of 13 amino acids. V lost 4 bases and J lost 1, with 8 bases in between. The CDR3 sequence is CASSRTVQETQYF. CDR3 coding DNA: TGCGCCAGCAGCCGGACAGTCCAAGAGACCCAGTACTTC.

V and J are TRBV4-1 and TRBJ2-7, with D tentatively TRBD1 (6 bases). V was cut by 6 bases and J by 2 bases, with 20 bases left in between. This CDR3 contains 16 residues. CDR1 is MGHRA, CDR2 YSYEKL, per germline. CDR3 sequence (DNA): TGCGCCAGCAGTCGTGAGCCTCTGGACAGACCCTACGAGCAGTACTTC. Its translation: CASSREPLDRPYEQYF.

The rearrangement links TRBV7-8 to TRBJ1-3; TRBD1 aligns across 10 bases. The V gene's germline CDR1 is SGHVS and CDR2 FQNEAQ. CDR3 length: 19 amino acids. V lost 5 bases and J lost 0; bases outside the gene matches: 13. As DNA, the CDR3 is TGTGCCAGCAGCCTCGGACAGGGGGATAGGCTCCTCTCTGGAAACACCATATATTTT. As protein: CASSLGQGDRLLSGNTIYF.

The chain has TRBV11-3 and TRBJ2-1; TRBD2 matches 13 bases. CDR1 SGHNT and CDR2 YENEEA come from the germline V gene. This CDR3 has 19 amino acids. Germline trimming cut 0 bases from V and 2 bases from J; bases unmatched to any gene: 7. CDR3 sequence reads: CASSLERTSGSAAYNEQFF. As DNA, the CDR3 is TGTGCCAGCAGCTTAGAGCGGACTAGCGGGAGCGCAGCCTACAATGAGCAGTTCTTC.

The chain links TRBV11-3 to TRBJ2-1, with TRBD2 identical over 15 bases. Germline-derived CDR1 and CDR2 are SGHNT and YENEEA. After removal of 3 bases from V and 9 bases from J, the junction contained 6 bases not matched to a gene. CDR3 length equals 16 residues. The CDR3 DNA follows: TGTGCCAGCAGCTTGGGACTAGCGGGAGGTCGGGGTGAGCAGTTCTTC. Its translation is CASSLGLAGGRGEQFF. Full variable domain (missing parts from reference TRBV11-3 and TRBJ2-1): EAGVVQSPRYKIIEKKQPVAFWCNPISGHNTLYWYLQNLGQGPELLIRYENEEAVDDSQLPKDRFSAERLKGVDSTLKIQPAELGDSAVYLCASSLGLAGGRGEQFFGPGTRLTVL.